Presented here are 13 T cell receptor beta chains from one specimen sequenced in a study of blood T cells in healthy people across ages. Through a sample-barcoded 5' primer and a J-beta primer mix, a second PCR was run for roughly 6 to 11 cycles. TCRdb re-analysed the 5' RACE reads in MiXCR, keeping a single row per CDR3 protein. The sample holds about 1,500,000 distinct CDR3 sequences, 42% seen once. Sequenced input: blood. These TCRs come from a woman younger than 35 in good health.

V usage is TRBV7-2 and J usage is TRBJ2-7; D possibly matches TRBD1 or TRBD2 (5 bases each). Germline loops: CDR1 SGHTA, CDR2 FQGNSA. The CDR3 is 16 amino acids. The V end was cut by 5 bases, the J end by 1 base, with 18 bases between. CDR3 nucleotides: TGTGCCAGCAGCGCACCCCAGGGACGGAAATCCTACGAGCAGTACTTC. Translation: CASSAPQGRKSYEQYF.

The gene calls are TRBV12-3 or TRBV12-4 and TRBJ1-1; 8 bases match TRBD1. V was clipped by 1 base and J by 4 bases; unmatched bases: 5. This CDR3 has 15 amino acids. This chain's CDR3 is CASSLEAGGFTEAFF. The DNA of the CDR3 is TGTGCCAGCAGTTTAGAGGCAGGGGGCTTCACTGAAGCTTTCTTT.

This clonotype was detected a few times. The chain has TRBV20-1 and TRBJ2-1, with 8 nucleotides matching TRBD2. V lost 1 base, J lost 3 bases, and 2 bases stayed unmatched. The CDR3 covers 14 residues. CDR1 DFQATT and CDR2 SNEGSKA come from the germline V gene (reference sequence). This CDR3 is CSARGSGNYNEQFF. CDR3 in DNA: TGCAGTGCTAGAGGTAGCGGGAACTACAATGAGCAGTTCTTC.

The chain combines TRBV20-1 with TRBJ2-4; 8 bases are shared with TRBD1. The CDR3 covers 15 residues. Germline trimming cut 5 bases from V and 1 base from J; bases unmatched to any gene: 7. Germline V gene data show CDR1 as DFQATT and CDR2 as SNEGSKA (reference sequence). This CDR3 is CSAPDRAGAKNIQYF. In DNA, the CDR3 is TGCAGTGCTCCGGACAGGGCAGGGGCCAAAAACATTCAGTACTTC.

V gene TRBV5-1 combines with J gene TRBJ2-5; 8 bases fit TRBD1. V shed 4 bases and J 3 bases; nucleotides not matched to a gene: 5. CDR1 and CDR2 (germline): SGHRS, YFSETQ. This CDR3 contains 14 residues. CDR3 nucleotides: TGCGCCAGCAGCCATCCGGACAGGGAAGAGACCCAGTACTTC. It translates to CASSHPDREETQYF.

This clonotype came up a few times. V usage is TRBV15 and J usage is TRBJ2-5, with a possible D match to TRBD2 (6 bases). Near its end, the DNA agrees better with TRBJ2-7, so the J call may be wrong. Germline CDR1 is LNHNV and CDR2 is YYDKDF (reference sequence). The CDR3 contains 14 residues. In nucleotides, the CDR3 is TGTGCCACCAGCAGAACTGACGGGAGAGGCGAGCAGTACTTC. Amino acids: CATSRTDGRGEQYF.

At least ten counts were recorded for this clonotype. The chain combines TRBV29-1 with TRBJ2-3; possible D gene TRBD2, 5 bases. V was cut by 4 bases and J by 4 bases, with 6 bases left in between. Germline loops: CDR1 SQVTM, CDR2 ANQGSEA. This CDR3 has 11 amino acids. Here the CDR3 DNA reads TGCAGCGTTGTGCGGGCAGATACGCAGTATTTT. This sequence encodes CSVVRADTQYF.

This chain connects TRBV4-2 to TRBJ2-5, with 9 bases aligning to TRBD2. TRBJ2-7 matches the DNA end more closely, so the J call is doubtful. Germline V gene sequence: CDR1 LGHNA, CDR2 YNFKEQ. The CDR3 consists of 14 residues. The CDR3 spells CASSLAGDRHEQYF. The CDR3 DNA follows: TGTGCCAGCAGCTTAGCGGGAGACCGACACGAGCAGTACTTC.

This clonotype occurred a few times. The chain couples TRBV12-3 or TRBV12-4 to TRBJ1-1, with D unclear. The CDR3 length is 13 residues. V was clipped by 6 bases and J by 1 base, with 9 bases between them. CDR3 sequence (DNA): TGTGCCAGCAGATCAGTTGCGAACACTGAAGCTTTCTTT. This codes for CASRSVANTEAFF.

The rearrangement joins TRBV6-1 to TRBJ2-7, with 10 bases lining up with TRBD1. The germline V gene has CDR1 MNHNS and CDR2 SASEGT. The CDR3 has 14 amino acids. The junction had 7 bases not matched to a gene; V was cut back by 6 bases and J by 5 bases. Here the CDR3 DNA reads TGTGCCAGCAGCCGGGGACAGGGGAAAGACGAGCAGTACTTC. Translating it yields CASSRGQGKDEQYF.

This clonotype has a handful of counts. The chain carries TRBV28 and TRBJ2-1; D gene uncertain. The CDR3 is 13 residues long. Trimming took 5 bases from V and 8 from J, leaving 13 bases between them. Germline CDR1 reads MDHEN; CDR2 reads SYDVKM. The CDR3 protein is CASSPPKGYEQFF. In nucleotides, the CDR3 is TGTGCCAGCAGTCCACCCAAGGGCTATGAGCAGTTCTTC.

Many counts were recorded for this clonotype. This sequence joins TRBV20-1 and TRBJ1-6; TRBD1 is a possible D gene (5 bases). V gave up 6 bases and J gave up 9 bases, with 18 bases separating them. This CDR3 is 14 amino acids long. CDR1 DFQATT and CDR2 SNEGSKA come from the germline V gene (reference sequence). The CDR3 here is CSAPPGTGVSPLHF. DNA for the CDR3: TGCAGTGCGCCCCCCGGAACGGGGGTTTCACCCCTCCACTTT.

This chain connects TRBV9 to TRBJ1-1, with 7 bases lining up with TRBD1. The CDR3 spans 16 residues. From germline, CDR1 is SGDLS and CDR2 YYNGEE. J lost 1 base, V lost 3 bases, and 9 bases had no gene match. CDR3 coding DNA: TGTGCCAGCAGCGGAAAATACAGGGGCGGGAACACTGAAGCTTTCTTT. Translated: CASSGKYRGGNTEAFF.